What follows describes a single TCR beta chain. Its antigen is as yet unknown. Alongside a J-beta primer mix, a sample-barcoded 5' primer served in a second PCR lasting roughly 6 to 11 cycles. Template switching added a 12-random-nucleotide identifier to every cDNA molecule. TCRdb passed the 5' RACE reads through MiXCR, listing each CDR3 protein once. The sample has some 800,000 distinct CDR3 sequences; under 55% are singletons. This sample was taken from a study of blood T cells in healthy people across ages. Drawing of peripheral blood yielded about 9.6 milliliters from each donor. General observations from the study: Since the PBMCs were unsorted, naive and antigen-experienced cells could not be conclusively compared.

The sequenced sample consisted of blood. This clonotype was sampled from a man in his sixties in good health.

The CDR3 loop reads CASRAGTDHEQFF. The CDR3, as DNA: TGTGCCAGCAGAGCCGGGACAGATCATGAGCAGTTCTTC. V is TRBV2 and J is TRBJ2-1; 7 bases are shared with TRBD1. The CDR3 consists of 13 residues. Germline CDR1 is SNHLY and CDR2 is FYNNEI. The J segment lost 8 bases and the V segment lost 6 bases, leaving 7 bases of the junction unmatched.